This TCR beta chain appears in the sequencing data of a study of blood T cell repertoires in COVID-19. Study in general: In each case, the material was cDNA or gDNA derived from T cells, B-cell-depleted T cells, or PBMCs.

V shed 4 bases and J shed 6 bases, with 21 bases lying between them. The CDR3 contains 16 residues. CDR1 LGHDT and CDR2 YNNKEL come from the germline V gene (reference sequence). How the authors handled the data: Estimated nucleated cell counts came from reference gene primer amplification. TCRdb keeps only in-frame clones here, not all; method: immunoSEQ multiplex PCR. The V and J calls and clone size are taken from that table; D and trimming were inferred from the DNA. The sample lists more than 95,000 clones, roughly 90% seen once, with approximately 5.6% in the top ten. This chain connects TRBV3-1 (or the pseudogene TRBV3-2) to TRBJ1-1, with TRBD1 as a possible D gene (5 bases). The sample was peripheral blood. The origin of this receptor is a human donor in a cohort sampled during active COVID-19. The DNA of the CDR3 is TGTGCCAGCAGCCCCGAAACAGGCAGGAGAAGGGCTGAAGCTTTCTTT. The encoded protein is CASSPETGRRRAEAFF.